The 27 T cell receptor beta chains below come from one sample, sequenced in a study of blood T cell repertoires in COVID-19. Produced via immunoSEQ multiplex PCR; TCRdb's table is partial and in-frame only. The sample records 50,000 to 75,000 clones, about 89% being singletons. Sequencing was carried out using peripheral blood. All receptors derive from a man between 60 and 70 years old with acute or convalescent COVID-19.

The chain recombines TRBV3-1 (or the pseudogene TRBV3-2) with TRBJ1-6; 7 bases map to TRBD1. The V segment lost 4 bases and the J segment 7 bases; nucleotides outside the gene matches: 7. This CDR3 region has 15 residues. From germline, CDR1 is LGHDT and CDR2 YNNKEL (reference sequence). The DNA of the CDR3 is TGTGCCAGCAGCCGTCCGGGACAGCAGAATTCACCCCTCCACTTT. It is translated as CASSRPGQQNSPLHF.

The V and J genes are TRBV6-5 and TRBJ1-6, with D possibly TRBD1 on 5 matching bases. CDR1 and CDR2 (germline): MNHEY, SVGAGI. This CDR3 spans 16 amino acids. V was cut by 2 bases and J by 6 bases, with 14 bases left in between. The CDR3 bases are TGTGCCAGCAGTTACACCCGCAGGGTTGGTAATTCACCCCTCCACTTT. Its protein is CASSYTRRVGNSPLHF.

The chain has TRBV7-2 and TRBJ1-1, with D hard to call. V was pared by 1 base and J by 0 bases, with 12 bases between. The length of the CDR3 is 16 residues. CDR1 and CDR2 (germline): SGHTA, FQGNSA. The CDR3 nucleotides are TGTGCCAGCAGCTTAGGGTGGACGGACTTGAACACTGAAGCTTTCTTT. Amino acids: CASSLGWTDLNTEAFF.

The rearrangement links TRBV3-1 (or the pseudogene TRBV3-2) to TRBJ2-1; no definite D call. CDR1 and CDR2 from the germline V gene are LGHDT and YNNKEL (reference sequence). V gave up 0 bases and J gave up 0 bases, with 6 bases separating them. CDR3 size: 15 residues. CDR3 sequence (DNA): TGTGCCAGCAGCCAAGACGTTTTCTCCTACAATGAGCAGTTCTTC. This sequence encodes CASSQDVFSYNEQFF.

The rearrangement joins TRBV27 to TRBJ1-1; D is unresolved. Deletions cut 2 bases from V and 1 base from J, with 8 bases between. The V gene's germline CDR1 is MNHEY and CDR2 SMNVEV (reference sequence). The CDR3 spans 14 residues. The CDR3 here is CASSLGQPNTEAFF. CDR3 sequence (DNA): TGTGCCAGCAGTTTAGGGCAGCCGAACACTGAAGCTTTCTTT.

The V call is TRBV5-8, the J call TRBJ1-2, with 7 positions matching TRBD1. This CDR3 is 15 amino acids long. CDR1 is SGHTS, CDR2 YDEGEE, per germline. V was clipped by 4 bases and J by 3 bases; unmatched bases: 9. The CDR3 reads CASSRTGEVDYGYTF. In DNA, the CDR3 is TGTGCCAGCAGCCGAACAGGGGAGGTTGACTATGGCTACACCTTC.

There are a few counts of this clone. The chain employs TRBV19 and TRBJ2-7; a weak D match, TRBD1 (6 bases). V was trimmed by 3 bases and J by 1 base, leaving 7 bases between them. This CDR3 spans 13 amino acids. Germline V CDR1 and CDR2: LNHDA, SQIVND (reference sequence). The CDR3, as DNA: TGTGCCAGTAGTATTGGGACATCCTACGAGCAGTACTTC. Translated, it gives CASSIGTSYEQYF.

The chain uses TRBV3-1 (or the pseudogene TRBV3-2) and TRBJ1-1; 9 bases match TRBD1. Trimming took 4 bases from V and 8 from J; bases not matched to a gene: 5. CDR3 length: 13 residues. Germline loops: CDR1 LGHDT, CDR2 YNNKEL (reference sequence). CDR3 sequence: CASSLGTGREAFF. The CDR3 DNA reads TGTGCCAGCAGCCTCGGGACAGGGCGCGAAGCTTTCTTT.

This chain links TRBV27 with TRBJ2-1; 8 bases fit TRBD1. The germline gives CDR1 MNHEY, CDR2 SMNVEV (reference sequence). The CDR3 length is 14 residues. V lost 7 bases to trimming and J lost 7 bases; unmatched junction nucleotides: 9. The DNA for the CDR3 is TGTGCCAGCACCGAGACAGGGGTGGGGAATGAGCAGTTCTTC. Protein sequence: CASTETGVGNEQFF.

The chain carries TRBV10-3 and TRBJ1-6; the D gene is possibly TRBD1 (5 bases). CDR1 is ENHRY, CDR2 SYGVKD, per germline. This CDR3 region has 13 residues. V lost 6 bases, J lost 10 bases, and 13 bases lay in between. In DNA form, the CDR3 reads TGTGCCATCAGCCCGGGGGGGGACTCACCCCTCCACTTT. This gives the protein CAISPGGDSPLHF.

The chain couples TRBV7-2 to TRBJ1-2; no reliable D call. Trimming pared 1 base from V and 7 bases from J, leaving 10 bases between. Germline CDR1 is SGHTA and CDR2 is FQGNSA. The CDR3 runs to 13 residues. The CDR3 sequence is CASSLGGLGGYTF. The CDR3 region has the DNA TGTGCCAGCAGCTTAGGTGGGCTGGGTGGCTACACCTTC.

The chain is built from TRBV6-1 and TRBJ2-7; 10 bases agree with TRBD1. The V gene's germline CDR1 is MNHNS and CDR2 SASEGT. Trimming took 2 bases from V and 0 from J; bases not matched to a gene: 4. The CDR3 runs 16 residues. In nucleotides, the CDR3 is TGTGCCAGCAGTGAAAGGCGGACAGGGGGCTCCTACGAGCAGTACTTC. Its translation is CASSERRTGGSYEQYF.

This CDR3 is CASSQAGTSYDGYTF. In DNA, the CDR3 is TGTGCCAGCAGCCAAGCCGGGACATCCTACGATGGCTACACCTTC. J is TRBJ1-2 and V is TRBV3-1 (or the pseudogene TRBV3-2), with D perhaps TRBD1 (6 bases). Trimming shortened V by 1 base and J by 6 bases, and 15 bases separated the two germline ends. The CDR3 runs to 15 residues. CDR1 and CDR2 from the germline V gene are LGHDT and YNNKEL (reference sequence).

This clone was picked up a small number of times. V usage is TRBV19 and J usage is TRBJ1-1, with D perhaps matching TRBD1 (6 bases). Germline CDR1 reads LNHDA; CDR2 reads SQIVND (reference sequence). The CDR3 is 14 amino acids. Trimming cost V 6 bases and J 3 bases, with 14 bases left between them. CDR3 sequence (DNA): TGTGCCAGTAGGGGAAACAGGGTATACACTGAAGCTTTCTTT. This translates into CASRGNRVYTEAFF.

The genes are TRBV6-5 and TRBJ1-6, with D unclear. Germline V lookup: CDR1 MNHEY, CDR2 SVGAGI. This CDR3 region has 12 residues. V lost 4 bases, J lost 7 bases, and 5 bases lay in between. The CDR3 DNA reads TGTGCCAGCAGTTTCCTCAATTCACCCCTCCACTTT. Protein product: CASSFLNSPLHF.

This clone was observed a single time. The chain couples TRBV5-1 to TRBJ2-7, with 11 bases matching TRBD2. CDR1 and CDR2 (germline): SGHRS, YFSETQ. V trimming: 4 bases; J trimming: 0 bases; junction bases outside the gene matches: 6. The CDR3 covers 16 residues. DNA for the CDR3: TGCGCCAGCAGCCCCCTAGCGGGGGGCAGCTCCTACGAGCAGTACTTC. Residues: CASSPLAGGSSYEQYF.

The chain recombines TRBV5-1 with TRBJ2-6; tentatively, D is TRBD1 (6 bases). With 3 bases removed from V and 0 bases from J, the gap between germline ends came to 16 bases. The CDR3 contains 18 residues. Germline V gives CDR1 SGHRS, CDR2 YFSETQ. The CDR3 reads CASSSITTGSSGANVLTF. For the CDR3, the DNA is TGCGCCAGCAGCTCCATTACCACAGGGAGCTCTGGGGCCAACGTCCTGACTTTC.

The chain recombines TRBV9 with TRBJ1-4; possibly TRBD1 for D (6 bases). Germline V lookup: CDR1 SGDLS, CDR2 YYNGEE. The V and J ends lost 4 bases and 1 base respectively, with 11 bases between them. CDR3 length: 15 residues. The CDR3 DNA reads TGTGCCAGCAGCCGAACACAGGGAACTAATGAAAAACTGTTTTTT. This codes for CASSRTQGTNEKLFF.

CDR3 loop: CASSQGTGRLSNQPQHF. Written as DNA, the CDR3 is TGCGCCAGCAGCCAAGGGACAGGTCGGTTGAGCAATCAGCCCCAGCATTTT. The chain combines TRBV4-1 with TRBJ1-5, with 7 bases aligning to TRBD1. The CDR3 has 17 residues. CDR1 is MGHRA and CDR2 is YSYEKL in the germline V gene. V lost 1 base to trimming and J lost 1 base; unmatched junction nucleotides: 7.

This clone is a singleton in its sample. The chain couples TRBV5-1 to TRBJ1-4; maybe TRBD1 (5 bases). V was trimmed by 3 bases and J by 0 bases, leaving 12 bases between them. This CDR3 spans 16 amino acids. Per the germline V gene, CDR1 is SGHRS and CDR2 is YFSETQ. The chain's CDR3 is CASSSLQGATNEKLFF. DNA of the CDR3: TGCGCCAGCAGCTCCCTGCAGGGTGCAACTAATGAAAAACTGTTTTTT.

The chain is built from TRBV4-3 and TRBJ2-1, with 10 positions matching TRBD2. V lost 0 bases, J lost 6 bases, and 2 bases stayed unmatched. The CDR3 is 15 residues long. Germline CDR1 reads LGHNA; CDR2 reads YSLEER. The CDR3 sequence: CASSQEASGGNEQFF. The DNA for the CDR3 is TGCGCCAGCAGCCAAGAGGCTAGCGGGGGCAATGAGCAGTTCTTC.

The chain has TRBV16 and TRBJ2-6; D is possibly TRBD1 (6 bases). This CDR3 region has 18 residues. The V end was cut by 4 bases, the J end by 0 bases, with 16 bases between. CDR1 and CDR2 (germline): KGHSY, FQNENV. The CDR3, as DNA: TGTGCCAGCAGCCCCCGTAGAGGACAGCGCTCTGGGGCCAACGTCCTGACTTTC. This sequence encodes CASSPRRGQRSGANVLTF. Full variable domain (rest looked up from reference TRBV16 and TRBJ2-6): GEEVAQTPKHLVRGEGQKAKLYCAPIKGHSYVFWYQQVLKNEFKFLISFQNENVFDETGMPKERFSAKCLPNSPCSLEIQATKLEDSAVYFCASSPRRGQRSGANVLTFGAGSRLTVL.

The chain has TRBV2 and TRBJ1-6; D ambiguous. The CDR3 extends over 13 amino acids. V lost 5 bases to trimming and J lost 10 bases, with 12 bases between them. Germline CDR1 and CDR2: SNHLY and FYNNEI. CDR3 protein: CASSPGYDSPLHF. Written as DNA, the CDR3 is TGTGCCAGCAGTCCAGGCTACGACTCACCCCTCCACTTT.

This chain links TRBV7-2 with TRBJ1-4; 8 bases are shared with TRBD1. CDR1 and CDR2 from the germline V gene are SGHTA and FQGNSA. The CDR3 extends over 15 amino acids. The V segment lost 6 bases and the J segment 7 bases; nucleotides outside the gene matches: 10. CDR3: CASSNSGGWGEKLFF. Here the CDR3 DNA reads TGTGCCAGCAGTAATTCAGGGGGCTGGGGTGAAAAACTGTTTTTT.

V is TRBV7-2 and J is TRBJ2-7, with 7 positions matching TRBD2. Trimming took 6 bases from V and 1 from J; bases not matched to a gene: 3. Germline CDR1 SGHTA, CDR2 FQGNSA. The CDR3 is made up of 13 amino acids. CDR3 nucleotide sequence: TGTGCCAGCAGGCGCGGGGGTTCCTACGAGCAGTACTTC. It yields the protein CASRRGGSYEQYF.

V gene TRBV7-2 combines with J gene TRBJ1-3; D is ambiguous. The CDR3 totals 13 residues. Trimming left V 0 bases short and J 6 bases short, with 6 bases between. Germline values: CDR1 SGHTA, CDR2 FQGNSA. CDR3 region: CASSLARENTIYF. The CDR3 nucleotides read TGTGCCAGCAGCTTAGCGCGGGAAAACACCATATATTTT.

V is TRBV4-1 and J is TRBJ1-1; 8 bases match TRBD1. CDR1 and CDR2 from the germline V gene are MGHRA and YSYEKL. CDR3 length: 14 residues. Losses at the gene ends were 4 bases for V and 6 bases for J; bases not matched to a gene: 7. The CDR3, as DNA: TGCGCCAGCAGCCTAGACAGGGGAATCGCTGAAGCTTTCTTT. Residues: CASSLDRGIAEAFF.